A single sample gave rise to the 18 T cell receptor beta chains below, sequenced in a study of T cell responses to AZD1222 COVID-19 vaccine. Clones were read by immunoSEQ multiplex PCR, and TCRdb kept only the in-frame ones, dropping some. The sample has 100,000 to 120,000 clones, 70% to 90% seen once. The material sequenced was peripheral blood, taken 28 days after the second AZD1222 dose. The receptor set was obtained from an adult who received the AZD1222 COVID-19 vaccine.

This sequence joins TRBV7-9 and TRBJ2-6; the match to TRBD1 covers 10 bases. The germline V gene encodes CDR1 SEHNR and CDR2 FQNEAQ (reference sequence). V lost 5 bases, J lost 2 bases, and 9 bases stayed unmatched. This CDR3 contains 18 residues. This chain's CDR3 is CASSRQGALSAGANVLTF. The DNA for the CDR3 is TGTGCCAGCAGCAGACAGGGGGCGCTGAGTGCTGGGGCCAACGTCCTGACTTTC. Together with reference TRBV7-9 and TRBJ2-6, the CDR3 gives the full variable domain: DTGVSQNPRHKITKRGQNVTFRCDPISEHNRLYWYRQTLGQGPEFLTYFQNEAQLEKSRLLSDRFSAERPKGSFSTLEIQRTEQGDSAMYLCASSRQGALSAGANVLTFGAGSRLTVL.

The V gene is TRBV11-3, the J gene TRBJ1-1; no reliable D call. The germline V and J ends were trimmed by 1 base and 6 bases, with 12 bases remaining between them. Germline loops: CDR1 SGHNT, CDR2 YENEEA. The CDR3 is made up of 14 amino acids. CDR3 protein: CASSLGVHSPEAFF. The CDR3, as DNA: TGTGCCAGCAGCTTAGGAGTCCACTCCCCTGAAGCTTTCTTT.

On this clone: Because the CDR3 is missing its conserved closing phenylalanine or tryptophan, this is likely a read error. The DNA is left out, because the CDR3 cannot be placed on it with certainty; the CDR3 is given as TCRdb lists it. The rearrangement joins TRBV11-2 to TRBJ2-3; TRBD1 is the table's D call, not checked against the DNA. Looked up from germline, CDR1 is SGHAT and CDR2 is FQNNGV. Counting both end residues, the CDR3 totals 8 amino acids. CDR3 residues: CASSFVGS.

The rearrangement joins TRBV18 to TRBJ1-6; D uncertain. Germline CDR1 is KGHSH and CDR2 is LQKENI. V lost 3 bases to trimming and J lost 5 bases, with 8 bases between them. The length of the CDR3 is 14 residues. This CDR3 reads CASSPDTDNSPLHF. CDR3 DNA: TGTGCCAGCTCACCGGATACGGATAATTCACCCCTCCACTTT.

This rearrangement joins TRBV7-2 to TRBJ1-6; the match to TRBD1 covers 8 bases. The germline V gene encodes CDR1 SGHTA and CDR2 FQGNSA. The CDR3 sequence is 16 residues long. Germline trimming cut 5 bases from V and 3 bases from J; bases unmatched to any gene: 6. The CDR3 here is CASSPGGGLYNSPLHF. The CDR3 DNA sequence: TGTGCCAGCAGCCCAGGGGGCGGCCTCTATAATTCACCCCTCCACTTT.

The genes are TRBV5-1 and TRBJ1-5; 10 nucleotides agree with TRBD1. The V segment lost 0 bases and the J segment 7 bases; nucleotides outside the gene matches: 4. Looked up from germline, CDR1 is SGHRS and CDR2 is YFSETQ. The CDR3 covers 15 residues. CDR3 amino acids: CASSLGDRGHQPQHF. The CDR3 DNA reads as TGCGCCAGCAGCTTGGGCGACAGGGGGCACCAGCCCCAGCATTTT.

This clone showed up just once. This chain's CDR3 is CASSSGSGTSAYNEQFF. CDR3 coding DNA: TGTGCCAGCAGCTCGGGCTCCGGGACTAGCGCCTACAATGAGCAGTTCTTC. The chain is built from TRBV7-6 and TRBJ2-1; the match to TRBD2 covers 10 bases. Trimming took 4 bases from V and 2 from J; bases not matched to a gene: 8. Per the germline V gene, CDR1 is SGHVS and CDR2 is FNYEAQ. The CDR3 loop spans 17 amino acids.

The count of this clone is one. V and J are TRBV7-9 and TRBJ1-1; D is ambiguous. CDR1 and CDR2 from the germline V gene are SEHNR and FQNEAQ (reference sequence). This CDR3 is built from 12 residues. V lost 3 bases and J 6 bases, leaving 8 bases between the germline ends. The CDR3, as DNA: TGTGCCAGCAGCTTCTACGACCCTGAAGCTTTCTTT. Encoded protein: CASSFYDPEAFF.

The chain is built from TRBV7-8 and TRBJ2-3; D not certain. Germline V gene lookup returns CDR1 SGHVS and CDR2 FQNEAQ. This CDR3 is built from 13 residues. V was pared by 9 bases and J by 0 bases, with 10 bases between. In DNA, the CDR3 is TGTGCCAGTACATTGGCTAGCACAGATACGCAGTATTTT. Translating it yields CASTLASTDTQYF.

This chain links TRBV7-9 with TRBJ1-2; TRBD1 might be the D (5 bases). From germline, CDR1 is SEHNR and CDR2 FQNEAQ (reference sequence). Trimming stripped 4 bases from V and 8 bases from J, with 11 bases between. The CDR3 extends over 12 amino acids. CDR3 DNA sequence: TGTGCCAGCAGCTCGGGGGGATGGGGCTACACCTTC. Protein product: CASSSGGWGYTF. Variable domain in full (rest from reference TRBV7-9 and TRBJ1-2): DTGVSQNPRHKITKRGQNVTFRCDPISEHNRLYWYRQTLGQGPEFLTYFQNEAQLEKSRLLSDRFSAERPKGSFSTLEIQRTEQGDSAMYLCASSSGGWGYTFGSGTRLTVV.

J is TRBJ1-6 and V is TRBV10-1, with D uncertain. Trimming removed 6 bases at V and 7 bases at J, with 16 bases between. Germline CDR1 and CDR2: WNHNN and SYGVQD (reference sequence). CDR3 size: 15 residues. This chain's CDR3 is CASRGIDGQNSPLHF. The CDR3 DNA sequence: TGCGCCAGCAGGGGGATCGACGGCCAAAATTCACCCCTCCACTTT.

This clone is a singleton in its sample. The CDR3 sequence: CASSQDRGTSSGNTIYF. CDR3 DNA sequence: TGTGCCAGCAGCCAAGATAGAGGGACTAGCTCTGGAAACACCATATATTTT. The chain carries TRBV3-1 (or the pseudogene TRBV3-2) and TRBJ1-3; weak D call: TRBD1 (5 bases). The CDR3 covers 17 residues. V was shortened by 0 bases and J by 0 bases, with 12 bases between the two germline ends. CDR1 LGHDT and CDR2 YNNKEL come from the germline V gene (reference sequence).

The chain joins TRBV18 to TRBJ2-7; D is unresolved. CDR3 length equals 12 residues. Trimming removed 6 bases at V and 0 bases at J, with 6 bases between. Germline V gene lookup returns CDR1 KGHSH and CDR2 LQKENI. Here the CDR3 reads CASSQSSYEQYF. CDR3 bases: TGTGCCAGCTCGCAGAGCTCCTACGAGCAGTACTTC.

This clone was counted once. V and J are TRBV3-1 (or the pseudogene TRBV3-2) and TRBJ1-5; possible D gene TRBD1, 5 bases. Trimming removed 0 bases from V and 7 bases from J, with 10 bases in between. The CDR3 contains 14 residues. Germline values: CDR1 LGHDT, CDR2 YNNKEL (reference sequence). CDR3 nucleotides: TGTGCCAGCAGCCAAGATTTCGGGGGACAGCCCCAGCATTTT. It specifies CASSQDFGGQPQHF.

The rearrangement uses TRBV2 and TRBJ2-7; D possibly corresponds to TRBD2 (6 bases). Trimming removed 0 bases at V and 0 bases at J, with 9 bases between. The CDR3 is made up of 15 amino acids. Germline-derived CDR1 and CDR2 are SNHLY and FYNNEI. The CDR3 bases are TGTGCCAGCAGTGAAGCGGCGGGGAGCTCCTACGAGCAGTACTTC. Protein: CASSEAAGSSYEQYF.

The chain uses TRBV9 and TRBJ1-2, with TRBD1 matching 7 bases. Per the germline V gene, CDR1 is SGDLS and CDR2 is YYNGEE. Trimming at V came to 6 bases and at J to 5 bases, leaving 13 bases not matched to a gene. This CDR3 has 15 amino acids. CDR3 in amino acids: CASTPWVGGNYGYTF. The CDR3 DNA sequence: TGTGCCAGCACCCCCTGGGTAGGGGGCAATTATGGCTACACCTTC.

The chain couples TRBV6-2 or TRBV6-3 to TRBJ1-2; D perhaps matches TRBD1 (6 bases). The V gene's germline CDR1 is MNHEY and CDR2 SVGEGT. V lost 0 bases to trimming and J lost 6 bases, with 8 bases between them. The CDR3 sequence is 13 residues long. The CDR3 DNA follows: TGTGCCAGCAGTTACTCCACAGGGAATGGCTACACCTTC. It yields the protein CASSYSTGNGYTF.

This clone has only one observation. The chain couples TRBV2 to TRBJ1-3; maybe TRBD1 (6 bases). The germline V and J ends were trimmed by 8 bases and 4 bases, with 18 bases remaining between them. The CDR3 runs to 15 residues. Germline V lookup: CDR1 SNHLY, CDR2 FYNNEI. Here the CDR3 reads CASGGAHSSGNTIYF. DNA of the CDR3: TGTGCCAGCGGGGGGGCCCACTCTTCCGGAAACACCATATATTTT.